This entry features one T cell receptor beta chain sequence. The table came from immunoSEQ multiplex PCR; TCRdb's copy has only in-frame clones and leaves some out. Here the sample spans tens of thousands of clones, about 90% being singletons. This entry is derived from a study of blood T cell repertoires in COVID-19. About the research overall: PBMCs, B-cell-depleted T cells, or T cells were the source of the cDNA or gDNA that made up the material.

Trimming cost V 5 bases and J 4 bases; bases outside gene matches: 9. The CDR3 runs to 16 residues. CDR1 is MNHEY, CDR2 SVGEGT, per germline. Sequencing was done on a sample of peripheral blood. V gene TRBV6-2 or TRBV6-3 combines with J gene TRBJ2-2; 8 nucleotides match TRBD2. The sequence was collected from a woman at least 80 years old with acute or convalescent COVID-19. The CDR3 DNA is TGTGCCAGCAGTCTCCCCCGGGGGGGGAGCACCGGGGAGCTGTTTTTT. This sequence encodes CASSLPRGGSTGELFF.